The sequence of this T cell receptor beta chain was determined in a study of Ad26.COV2.S vaccination and SARS-CoV-2 variants. Study-level findings and limits: Total T cell responses, in the TCR breadth and depth analyses, may have been underestimated. Across vaccine and placebo recipients, the breadth of non-spike TCRs was similar. Individuals receiving vaccine had higher spike-specific TCR breadth than placebo recipients did.

Notes on this clone: The antigen remains undetermined. Other DNA sequences within the sample encode an identical CDR3.

Assay: immunoSEQ multiplex PCR; the TCRdb copy retains only in-frame clones and omits some. The repertoire holds under 600,000 clones, with roughly nine tenths as singletons. In germline, CDR1 is LGHDT, CDR2 YNNKEL (reference sequence). The CDR3 consists of 15 residues. Trimming removed 4 bases from V and 2 bases from J; junction bases left unmatched: 7. Documented treatment: roughly 20 received Ad26.COV2.S at low or high dose, single or two shots; about 5 received placebo; per-sample allocation not given. Sample collection was performed on day 63 after the first vaccine or placebo injection. Adults aged 18-55 years in Boston included the donor.

This chain joins TRBV3-1 (or the pseudogene TRBV3-2) and TRBJ2-7; 8 bases line up with TRBD2. The receptor was isolated from a person aged 18 to 59 who received the Ad26.COV2.S COVID-19 vaccine or a placebo. The sample was peripheral blood, taken in a trial of Ad26.COV2.S vaccine versus placebo. CDR3 sequence (DNA): TGTGCCAGCAGCCGAGGACTAGCCGAGACCTACGAGCAGTACTTC. Amino acid sequence: CASSRGLAETYEQYF.